The 10 T cell receptor beta chains in this list originate from one sample, sequenced in a study of identifying expanded T cells in peripheral blood. Sequencing used immunoSEQ multiplex PCR; TCRdb keeps in-frame clones, though not all of them. The sample includes more than 85,000 clones, about nine tenths of them seen just once. Sequencing used blood. Source of these receptors: a person between 18 and 75 years old in good health.

This clone was recorded only once. The chain combines TRBV29-1 with TRBJ2-3, with D maybe TRBD2 (5 bases). The germline gives CDR1 SQVTM, CDR2 ANQGSEA. The CDR3 has 14 amino acids. Deletions cut 0 bases from V and 6 bases from J, with 13 bases between. CDR3: CSVEDYFTGDTQYF. The CDR3 DNA is TGCAGCGTTGAAGATTACTTCACGGGGGATACGCAGTATTTT.

V usage is TRBV19 and J usage is TRBJ1-5; D may be TRBD1 (6 bases). This CDR3 region has 12 residues. Looked up from germline, CDR1 is LNHDA and CDR2 is SQIVND (reference sequence). V lost 4 bases and J 11 bases, leaving 12 bases between the germline ends. CDR3 in amino acids: CASSRTGTTQHF. Here the CDR3 DNA reads TGTGCCAGTAGTAGAACAGGGACGACCCAGCATTTT.

The rearrangement joins TRBV19 to TRBJ1-1; D uncertain. Trimming took off 3 bases at V and 8 bases at J, with 13 bases between the two ends. The germline gives CDR1 LNHDA, CDR2 SQIVND (reference sequence). This CDR3 has 13 amino acids. The CDR3 reads CASSISRGSEAFF. The DNA of the CDR3 is TGTGCCAGTAGTATTTCGAGAGGGTCCGAAGCTTTCTTT.

V is TRBV28 and J is TRBJ1-4; D call uncertain. Germline CDR1 is MDHEN and CDR2 is SYDVKM. There are 16 residues in the CDR3. V lost 5 bases and J lost 4, with 17 bases in between. CDR3 nucleotides: TGTGCCAGCAGTCTCGTTGGGAACAGACTTAATGAAAAACTGTTTTTT. It encodes CASSLVGNRLNEKLFF.

J is TRBJ2-3 and V is TRBV7-2; 8 nucleotides align to TRBD2. The trim removed 3 bases at V and 5 bases at J, leaving 7 bases unmatched. The CDR3 runs to 15 residues. CDR1 and CDR2 from the germline V gene are SGHTA and FQGNSA. CDR3 residues: CASSLGAGERDTQYF. The CDR3 DNA follows: TGTGCCAGCAGCTTGGGAGCGGGGGAACGAGATACGCAGTATTTT.

The V call is TRBV5-1, the J call TRBJ2-5; D might be TRBD1 or TRBD2, each matching 5 bases. The CDR3 runs to 14 residues. CDR1 is SGHRS, CDR2 YFSETQ, per germline. Deletions cut 4 bases from V and 3 bases from J, with 13 bases between. DNA of the CDR3: TGCGCCAGCAGCCCCGGGGACGGCAAAGAGACCCAGTACTTC. This codes for CASSPGDGKETQYF.

V usage is TRBV18 and J usage is TRBJ1-1, with a possible D match to TRBD1 (5 bases). Trimming cost V 2 bases and J 1 base, with 11 bases left between them. The CDR3 totals 15 residues. Germline V gene data show CDR1 as KGHSH and CDR2 as LQKENI. As DNA, the CDR3 is TGTGCCAGCTCACCATATCGGGACGGGAACACTGAAGCTTTCTTT. Its translation is CASSPYRDGNTEAFF.

The V call is TRBV6-5, the J call TRBJ1-2; perhaps TRBD1 as D (5 bases). Trimming stripped 5 bases from V and 4 bases from J, with 14 bases between. This CDR3 is built from 14 residues. The germline V gene has CDR1 MNHEY and CDR2 SVGAGI. In nucleotides, the CDR3 is TGTGCCAGCAGTCTCACTACAGGACCCTATGGCTACACCTTC. This translates into CASSLTTGPYGYTF.

DNA for the CDR3: TGTGCCAGCAGCTTAGAGGCCGGGTCGGGCGACAATGAGCAGTTCTTC. As protein: CASSLEAGSGDNEQFF. The chain is built from TRBV7-6 and TRBJ2-1; D gene ambiguous. CDR3 length: 16 amino acids. Trimming shortened V by 1 base and J by 5 bases, and 15 bases separated the two germline ends. Germline V gene lookup returns CDR1 SGHVS and CDR2 FNYEAQ.

The chain joins TRBV6-1 to TRBJ2-7; D may be TRBD1 (5 bases). The CDR3 consists of 17 residues. Trimming left V 1 base short and J 0 bases short, with 16 bases between. Germline V gene sequence: CDR1 MNHNS, CDR2 SASEGT. The CDR3 DNA is TGTGCCAGCAGTGAAGTTCTTACAGGACCCAACTCCTACGAGCAGTACTTC. It yields the protein CASSEVLTGPNSYEQYF.